These 12 T cell receptor beta chains were all obtained from the same sample, sequenced in a study of T cell repertoires in cytomegalovirus infection (dated by TCRdb to 2018 to 2020). The treatment or condition label here, explained by the study, means: in vitro stimulation with specific CMV peptide epitopes to enrich CMV-specific T cells. TCRdb names Illumina HiSeq 1500 as the instrument used. Through fastp at Q25 and MiXCR, TCRdb rebuilt clones from the public reads, retaining in-frame beta chains. Here each entry gathers all rows of one CDR3 protein and keeps the most common genes and DNA. The sample records 100,000 to 150,000 distinct CDR3 sequences, around 30% of which are singletons. The ten largest make up 58% of the sample. Antigens for these TCRs are unknown. This specimen consisted of CD8+ T cells from cultured PBMCs, obtained from culture after CMV antigen stimulation. These TCRs come from a human donor in good health (CMV status not recorded). Some clones in this sample may be carry-over from other donors' samples.

This clonotype has a handful of counts. The rearrangement uses TRBV4-1 and TRBJ2-3; 8 bases line up with TRBD2. V trimming: 2 bases; J trimming: 2 bases; junction bases outside the gene matches: 6. CDR1 and CDR2 (germline): MGHRA, YSYEKL. The CDR3 has 16 amino acids. In DNA form, the CDR3 reads TGCGCCAGCAGCCAAATCACGGGGGGGAACACAGATACGCAGTATTTT. Its translation is CASSQITGGNTDTQYF.

This clonotype was picked up a small number of times. The chain couples TRBV24-1 to TRBJ2-5, with TRBD1 identical over 7 bases. The germline V gene has CDR1 KGHDR and CDR2 SFDVKD. The junction had 4 bases not matched to a gene; V was cut back by 3 bases and J by 4 bases. This CDR3 has 14 amino acids. CDR3 region: CATSDRDSRETQYF. The CDR3 nucleotides read TGTGCCACCAGTGATCGGGACAGTCGAGAGACCCAGTACTTC.

This clonotype has just a few counts. This chain connects TRBV7-2 to TRBJ1-1, with D possibly matching TRBD1 (5 bases). Germline V lookup: CDR1 SGHTA, CDR2 FQGNSA. Trimming cost V 3 bases and J 1 base, with 12 bases left between them. The CDR3 runs 15 residues. The CDR3 here is CASSFGALENTEAFF. DNA of the CDR3: TGTGCCAGCAGCTTTGGGGCCCTGGAGAACACTGAAGCTTTCTTT.

CDR3 DNA: TGCAGCGTTGAAGGCCAGGGGACGCAAGAGACCCAGTACTTC. It translates to CSVEGQGTQETQYF. This chain connects TRBV29-1 to TRBJ2-5; the D gene is possibly TRBD1 (6 bases). The germline V and J ends were trimmed by 1 base and 2 bases, with 11 bases remaining between them. The CDR3 is 14 amino acids. Germline assignment: CDR1 SQVTM and CDR2 ANQGSEA.

About this clonotype: Since the CDR3 does not end with the conserved phenylalanine or tryptophan, this likely comes from a read error. J is TRBJ1-2 and V is TRBV6-1; D not certain. Germline values: CDR1 MNHNS, CDR2 SASEGT. This CDR3 has 16 residues. Trimming pared 2 bases from V and 3 bases from J, leaving 16 bases between. In nucleotides, the CDR3 is TGTGCCAGCAGTGAATTTGTATGGGATACGGACTATGGCTACACCTCC. Its protein is CASSEFVWDTDYGYTS.

There are a few counts of this clonotype. The chain uses TRBV12-3 or TRBV12-4 and TRBJ1-1; D is perhaps TRBD1 (5 bases). The CDR3 runs 13 residues. V lost 6 bases, J lost 4 bases, and 12 bases lay in between. In DNA, the CDR3 is TGTGCCAGCAGCAGTGCGGGGGGCACTGAAGCTTTCTTT. This codes for CASSSAGGTEAFF.

In DNA, the CDR3 is TGTGCCAGCAGCCAAGTAGGAGGCGGAACTAATGAAAAACTGTTTTTT. It specifies CASSQVGGGTNEKLFF. The J gene is TRBJ1-4, the V gene TRBV4-2; no firm D call. V lost 1 base, J lost 1 base, and 10 bases lay in between. Germline CDR1 is LGHNA and CDR2 is YNFKEQ. This CDR3 has 16 amino acids.

This clonotype occurred many times. This chain uses TRBV7-2 with TRBJ2-7; 9 positions agree with TRBD1. The CDR3 loop spans 14 amino acids. J lost 5 bases, V lost 5 bases, and 7 bases had no gene match. Germline lookup yields CDR1 SGHTA and CDR2 FQGNSA. The CDR3 here is CASSQGTGFHEQYF. In nucleotides, the CDR3 is TGTGCCAGCAGCCAAGGGACAGGGTTCCACGAGCAGTACTTC.

This clonotype was detected ten times or more. The chain couples TRBV5-4 to TRBJ1-5; D possibly corresponds to TRBD1 (6 bases). The CDR3 runs to 18 residues. V was cut by 0 bases and J by 0 bases, with 16 bases left in between. Germline loops: CDR1 SGHNT, CDR2 YYREEE (reference sequence). The CDR3 coding sequence is TGTGCCAGCAGCTTGGGTGGGGGCAGGTGCTATAGCAATCAGCCCCAGCATTTT. Translation: CASSLGGGRCYSNQPQHF.

The genes are TRBV5-1 and TRBJ2-1; D may be TRBD1 or TRBD2 (5 bases each). Trimming pared 0 bases from V and 0 bases from J, leaving 10 bases between. CDR1 and CDR2 from the germline V gene are SGHRS and YFSETQ. This CDR3 region has 16 residues. CDR3 loop: CASSLVAGSSYNEQFF. CDR3 in DNA: TGCGCCAGCAGCTTGGTGGCAGGGAGCTCCTACAATGAGCAGTTCTTC.

This clonotype was counted only a few times. The V and J genes are TRBV20-1 and TRBJ1-3; D not certain. The CDR3 runs 16 residues. Germline assignment: CDR1 DFQATT and CDR2 SNEGSKA (reference sequence). With 0 bases removed from V and 0 bases from J, the gap between germline ends came to 12 bases. In DNA, the CDR3 is TGCAGTGCTAGAGATAACGCAGGACGCTCTGGAAACACCATATATTTT. It codes for CSARDNAGRSGNTIYF.

The chain combines TRBV7-8 with TRBJ2-5; D may match TRBD1 or TRBD2 (6 bases each). The CDR3 runs 15 residues. V shed 1 base and J shed 9 bases, with 18 bases lying between them. CDR1 and CDR2 (germline): SGHVS, FQNEAQ. DNA of the CDR3: TGTGCCAGCAGCTTAGGAGTACAGGGAGGTCCGGCCCAGTACTTC. This gives the protein CASSLGVQGGPAQYF. Full variable domain (outside the CDR3, taken from reference TRBV7-8 and TRBJ2-5): GAGVSQSPRYKVAKRGQDVALRCDPISGHVSLFWYQQALGQGPEFLTYFQNEAQLDKSGLPSDRFFAERPEGSVSTLKIQRTQQEDSAVYLCASSLGVQGGPAQYFGPGTRLLVL.